Below, 24 T cell receptor beta chains from the same sample are listed, as sequenced in a study of shared clonotypes between healthy human individuals. Assay: immunoSEQ multiplex PCR; the TCRdb copy retains only in-frame clones and omits some. In the table there are about 470,000 clones, about four fifths of which are singletons. The sample taken for sequencing was PBMCs. These receptors were collected from a woman in her thirties or forties in good health. Some clones in this sample may be carry-over from other donors' samples.

This clone has only one observation. The J gene is TRBJ2-2, the V gene TRBV27; D gene ambiguous. The CDR3 consists of 13 residues. Germline lookup yields CDR1 MNHEY and CDR2 SMNVEV (reference sequence). V lost 4 bases to trimming and J lost 2 bases, with 5 bases between them. Here the CDR3 reads CASSSLNTGELFF. In DNA form, the CDR3 reads TGTGCCAGCAGTTCTTTAAACACCGGGGAGCTGTTTTTT.

This sequence joins TRBV28 and TRBJ2-6; D is uncertain. Germline CDR1 reads MDHEN; CDR2 reads SYDVKM. V dropped 11 bases and J dropped 2 bases, with 10 bases sitting between them. CDR3 length: 13 residues. CDR3 sequence reads: CAHSDPGANVLTF. DNA for the CDR3: TGTGCCCACTCCGATCCTGGGGCCAACGTCCTGACTTTC.

V is TRBV5-1 and J is TRBJ2-7; D possibly corresponds to TRBD2 (6 bases). Trimming took 3 bases from V and 2 from J, leaving 12 bases between them. The CDR3 totals 14 residues. Germline V gene sequence: CDR1 SGHRS, CDR2 YFSETQ. Here the CDR3 reads CASSSAGGTYEQYF. CDR3 nucleotides: TGCGCCAGCAGCTCTGCCGGGGGTACCTACGAGCAGTACTTC.

V and J are TRBV19 and TRBJ2-1; D may match TRBD1 or TRBD2 (5 bases each). CDR1 is LNHDA and CDR2 is SQIVND in the germline V gene (reference sequence). Between the trimmed V and J ends, which lost 4 bases and 13 bases, there was a span of 17 bases. The CDR3 sequence is 13 residues long. The CDR3 sequence: CASSTGPIVSQFF. Here the CDR3 DNA reads TGTGCCAGTAGTACGGGACCCATAGTCTCACAGTTCTTC.

In its sample, this clone was seen once. The V and J genes are TRBV7-9 and TRBJ1-1, with D perhaps matching TRBD1 (5 bases). With 5 bases removed from V and 10 bases from J, the gap between germline ends came to 11 bases. CDR1 SEHNR and CDR2 FQNEAQ come from the germline V gene (reference sequence). This CDR3 has 11 amino acids. CDR3: CASSRGVGAFF. The CDR3 coding sequence is TGTGCCAGCAGCCGGGGGGTAGGAGCTTTCTTT.

The CDR3, as DNA: TGTGCCATCAGTGAGTCCGCTAGCGGGAGGGGAACAGATACGCAGTATTTT. Amino acid sequence: CAISESASGRGTDTQYF. The J gene is TRBJ2-3, the V gene TRBV10-3, with 12 bases aligning to TRBD2. V lost 0 bases to trimming and J lost 3 bases; unmatched junction nucleotides: 4. The CDR3 extends over 17 amino acids. Germline assignment: CDR1 ENHRY and CDR2 SYGVKD.

The chain joins TRBV5-1 to TRBJ2-2; possibly TRBD2 for D (6 bases). Germline CDR1 SGHRS, CDR2 YFSETQ. Trimming removed 6 bases at V and 0 bases at J, with 15 bases between. There are 16 residues in the CDR3. CDR3 nucleotide sequence: TGCGCCAGCACCGTTAGCGGCACCACGAACACCGGGGAGCTGTTTTTT. It encodes CASTVSGTTNTGELFF. The complete variable domain, with remaining parts taken from reference TRBV5-1 and TRBJ2-2, reads KAGVTQTPRYLIKTRGQQVTLSCSPISGHRSVSWYQQTPGQGLQFLFEYFSETQRNKGNFPGRFSGRQFSNSRSEMNVSTLELGDSALYLCASTVSGTTNTGELFFGEGSRLTVL.

The J gene is TRBJ1-1, the V gene TRBV28, with 8 bases lining up with TRBD1. Germline V gene lookup returns CDR1 MDHEN and CDR2 SYDVKM. The V gene end was trimmed by 6 bases and the J gene end by 5 bases; junction bases not matched to a gene: 8. The CDR3 loop spans 14 amino acids. The CDR3 DNA reads as TGTGCCAGCAGAGCAGGACAGGGATGGACTGAAGCTTTCTTT. Residues: CASRAGQGWTEAFF.

Concerning this clone: Other nucleotide sequences from this sample produce the same CDR3. This chain connects TRBV7-9 to TRBJ1-1; no reliable D call. Trimming cost V 6 bases and J 0 bases, with 5 bases left between them. The CDR3 sequence is 12 residues long. Germline lookup yields CDR1 SEHNR and CDR2 FQNEAQ (reference sequence). The CDR3 is CASSLMNTEAFF. CDR3 DNA: TGTGCCAGCAGTTTGATGAACACTGAAGCTTTCTTT.

In its sample, this clone was seen a few times. This rearrangement joins TRBV10-3 to TRBJ2-1; 8 bases line up with TRBD1. Per the germline V gene, CDR1 is ENHRY and CDR2 is SYGVKD. Losses at the gene ends were 8 bases for V and 0 bases for J; bases not matched to a gene: 6. The CDR3 is made up of 15 amino acids. The CDR3 spells CAIGLGTGSYNEQFF. The CDR3, as DNA: TGTGCCATCGGATTGGGGACAGGCTCCTACAATGAGCAGTTCTTC.

This rearrangement joins TRBV7-8 to TRBJ2-3; unclear D gene. With 1 base removed from V and 6 bases from J, the gap between germline ends came to 11 bases. CDR1 is SGHVS, CDR2 FQNEAQ, per germline. The CDR3 contains 14 residues. The CDR3 bases are TGTGCCAGCAGCTTAGAGGGCAGGACGGATACGCAGTATTTT. Amino acids: CASSLEGRTDTQYF.

This chain connects TRBV7-9 to TRBJ2-5, with 7 bases fitting TRBD1. The J call is doubtful: the DNA matches TRBJ2-7 better. This CDR3 comprises 13 residues. Germline V gene sequence: CDR1 SEHNR, CDR2 FQNEAQ (reference sequence). The CDR3 reads CASSFGTAYEQYF. CDR3 bases: TGTGCCAGCAGCTTCGGGACAGCCTACGAGCAGTACTTC.

The gene calls are TRBV4-1 and TRBJ2-7; 7 nucleotides align to TRBD2. V lost 4 bases and J lost 5; bases outside the gene matches: 17. Germline V gene sequence: CDR1 MGHRA, CDR2 YSYEKL. The CDR3 is 17 amino acids. The CDR3, as DNA: TGCGCCAGCAGCCTCGCTCCTCCACTAGCGCCCATCCACGAGCAGTACTTC. Protein: CASSLAPPLAPIHEQYF.

There are many counts of this clone. The CDR3, as DNA: TGTGCCAGTAGCCCAGGGGGGGTCGAGCAGTACTTC. Translation gives CASSPGGVEQYF. The rearrangement joins TRBV19 to TRBJ2-7; either TRBD1 or TRBD2 may fit D (7 bases each). Per germline, CDR1 LNHDA and CDR2 SQIVND (reference sequence). The V end lost 6 bases, the J end lost 6 bases, and 12 bases lay between the germline ends. The CDR3 has 12 amino acids.

V is TRBV29-1 and J is TRBJ1-1; D gene ambiguous. The CDR3 has 13 amino acids. V lost 5 bases, J lost 2 bases, and 12 bases lay in between. Germline loops: CDR1 SQVTM, CDR2 ANQGSEA. CDR3 in amino acids: CSVLEPTNTEAFF. The CDR3 bases are TGCAGCGTTCTCGAGCCAACCAACACTGAAGCTTTCTTT.

CDR3 sequence: CASSPRSGLNYEQYF. CDR3 DNA: TGTGCCAGCAGCCCCAGGTCCGGACTCAACTACGAGCAGTACTTC. This chain uses TRBV7-2 with TRBJ2-7; perhaps TRBD2 as D (5 bases). CDR1 SGHTA and CDR2 FQGNSA come from the germline V gene. The CDR3 runs 15 residues. V lost 5 bases and J lost 3, with 17 bases in between. Looking up the rest from reference TRBV7-2 and TRBJ2-7 gives the full variable domain: GAGVSQSPSNKVTEKGKDVELRCDPISGHTALYWYRQSLGQGLEFLIYFQGNSAPDKSGLPSDRFSAERTGGSVSTLTIQRTQQEDSAVYLCASSPRSGLNYEQYFGPGTRLTVT.

The chain joins TRBV21-1 to TRBJ2-7; the table's D gene call, TRBD2, was not cross checked with the DNA. TRBV21-1 is a listed pseudogene. The CDR3 is 17 residues long. The DNA of the CDR3 is TGTGCCAGCAGCAAAGGGGAGGGTCCACGGCCGCCCTACGAGCAGTACTTC. This codes for CASSKGEGPRPPYEQYF.

The CDR3 reads CASSKRDLGQYF. DNA of the CDR3: TGTGCCAGCAGCAAAAGGGACCTCGGGCAGTACTTC. The chain joins TRBV21-1 to TRBJ2-7. TRBV21-1 is described as a pseudogene. The CDR3 consists of 12 residues.

The genes are TRBV5-1 and TRBJ1-4, with TRBD1 matching 9 bases. Germline trimming cut 4 bases from V and 7 bases from J; bases unmatched to any gene: 11. Germline assignment: CDR1 SGHRS and CDR2 YFSETQ. The CDR3 has 16 residues. The CDR3 loop is CASSPRDRDRGEKLFF. DNA for the CDR3: TGCGCCAGCAGCCCCCGGGACAGGGATCGGGGTGAAAAACTGTTTTTT.

This rearrangement joins TRBV6-5 to TRBJ2-1; D is undetermined. Germline V gives CDR1 MNHEY, CDR2 SVGAGI. Trimming removed 6 bases from V and 7 bases from J, with 4 bases in between. CDR3 length equals 10 residues. The chain's CDR3 is CASRGNEQFF. For the CDR3, the DNA is TGTGCCAGCAGGGGGAATGAGCAGTTCTTC.

This clone was found many times. The chain has TRBV20-1 and TRBJ2-1, with D hard to call. The CDR3 loop spans 10 amino acids. V lost 0 bases and J 10 bases, leaving 4 bases between the germline ends. The germline gives CDR1 DFQATT, CDR2 SNEGSKA (reference sequence). The chain's CDR3 is CSAREMEQFF. The CDR3 region has the DNA TGCAGTGCTAGAGAGATGGAGCAGTTCTTC.

Here the CDR3 reads CASRGSGGTQYF. The CDR3 DNA follows: TGTGCCAGCAGGGGTAGCGGGGGGACCCAGTACTTC. The chain is built from TRBV28 and TRBJ2-5, with 9 bases identical to TRBD2. V gave up 6 bases and J gave up 7 bases; unmatched junction bases: 3. The CDR3 spans 12 residues. Germline-derived CDR1 and CDR2 are MDHEN and SYDVKM.

CDR3 residues: CASSTRQGNYGYTF. The CDR3 DNA follows: TGTGCCAGCAGCACTCGACAGGGTAACTATGGCTACACCTTC. J is TRBJ1-2 and V is TRBV7-2, with 7 bases lining up with TRBD1. After removal of 5 bases from V and 1 base from J, the junction contained 4 bases not matched to a gene. The CDR3 sequence is 14 residues long. The germline gives CDR1 SGHTA, CDR2 FQGNSA. The entire variable domain, with the rest obtained from reference TRBV7-2 and TRBJ1-2, is as follows: GAGVSQSPSNKVTEKGKDVELRCDPISGHTALYWYRQSLGQGLEFLIYFQGNSAPDKSGLPSDRFSAERTGGSVSTLTIQRTQQEDSAVYLCASSTRQGNYGYTFGSGTRLTVV.

This clone was counted a few times. The chain uses TRBV19 and TRBJ1-2; D ambiguous. V lost 8 bases and J 4 bases, leaving 14 bases between the germline ends. The CDR3 spans 13 residues. Germline-derived CDR1 and CDR2 are LNHDA and SQIVND (reference sequence). The CDR3 DNA is TGTGCCAGTTCCCGGCCAGATAGCTATGGCTACACCTTC. Amino acid sequence: CASSRPDSYGYTF.